This TCR beta chain comes out of a study of cytomegalovirus exposure and HLA in healthy donors. Study-wide results and caveats: Follow-up analysis found HLA locus-dependent TCR association rates, highest for DRB1 and lowest for HLA-C. Rare sequences made up most TCRs, while some public TCRs were found in many donors.

CDR1 and CDR2 (germline): MGHRA, YSYEKL. This CDR3 spans 18 amino acids. V lost 3 bases and J lost 1; bases outside the gene matches: 13. These donors, healthy bone marrow donors, were studied. Primers: 60 Vbeta forward and 13 Jbeta reverse. Original processing methods: Later reanalysis found 75 million to 100 million unique TCR beta chains, around 11 million of them shared. TCRdb's table, derived via immunoSEQ multiplex PCR, lists solely in-frame clones and lacks some. V, J and clone size are those of that table, while D and trimming were read from the DNA. The repertoire consists of 70,000 or so clones, with about nine tenths occurring once and the leading ten covering 1.5% to 2.5%. As for this clone: Its matching antigen is unknown.

Sequenced sample: PBMCs. The source is a woman aged 30 to 39 in good health and CMV-seronegative. The chain combines TRBV4-1 with TRBJ2-3; 7 bases agree with TRBD1. This CDR3 is CASSQLAPRGGGTDTQYF. Here the CDR3 DNA reads TGCGCCAGCAGCCAGTTGGCCCCAAGAGGGGGCGGCACAGATACGCAGTATTTT.